This T cell receptor beta chain was observed in a study of early stage breast cancer tumors (TCRdb year 2017). Regarding the study in general: Of the approximately 15 invasive breast tumors, some twelve were found to be estrogen receptor-positive, progesterone receptor-positive and HER2-negative. About 70% of the 12 ER+/PR+/HER2- tumors were invasive ductal carcinomas, while the other four were invasive lobular carcinomas. The average read coverage per sample was roughly 10-fold. The samples as a whole yielded a few million detected templates, corresponding to about 1.1 million unique clonotypes. Results the study describes overall, beyond this receptor: Compared with adjacent normal breast tissue, tumors had roughly 2.5-fold higher T cell density and higher clonality. Enriched TCRB sequences shared across patients were mostly commonly generated sequences, unlikely to play an important role in the tumor microenvironment. The small cohort size prevented analysis by tumor subtype. Bulk genomic DNA sequencing of unsorted cells missed chain pairing and functional markers such as CD4, CD8 and FOXP3. Repertoires from blood and normal breast were more alike than repertoires from blood and tumor, and in 14 of 16 patients, comparing each tissue with blood separated tumor from normal.

Worth noting for this clone: Its antigen is still unknown. Per-nucleotide qualities are absent, and no much larger clonotype sits a single base away.

The study profiled bulk TCR beta-chain repertoires in matched peripheral blood, tumor and adjacent normal breast tissue taken from some 17 patients with early-stage breast cancer. Before surgery, roughly 4.5-10 mL of whole blood was collected in EDTA tubes and processed within 2 hours. Peripheral blood mononuclear cells were isolated by Ficoll-Paque centrifugation in SepMate-50 tubes. PBMCs were cryopreserved in aliquots of about 1.7 to 4.5 million cells in roughly 90% FBS with roughly 10% DMSO and kept in liquid nitrogen. The Qiagen AllPrep DNA/RNA Mini kit was used to extract genomic DNA. Each sample was amplified in two independent genomic DNA replicates, using approximately 550 ng for blood and around 1.5 ug for tumor or normal breast. Following the manufacturer's instructions, the ImmunoSeq Intro kit was used to carry out TCRB sequencing on genomic DNA. For absolute quantification, the 31-cycle multiplex PCR included proprietary primers along with spike-in control sequences. Single-end 150-bp reads were used to sequence an 87-bp fragment covering the CDR3 and the flanking V and J genes. Each lane of an Illumina MiSeq running version 3.0 chemistry carried seven multiplexed samples, with two replicates apiece. As for how the authors treated the data: Raw data were processed by the vendor's proprietary pipeline, with both replicates merged into one result per sample. Clonotypes were defined as productive rearrangements sharing the V-gene family, CDR3 amino acid sequence and J-gene segment. Clonality was computed as 1 minus the normalized Shannon entropy (Pielou evenness) of TCRB abundances. To estimate T cell density, the total number of templates was divided by the input cell count, which was inferred from how much DNA went in. Recon with default parameters was used to estimate total repertoire diversity and clonality. Tumor-enriched clonotypes were defined as having over 0.1% abundance in tumor and at least 32-fold higher abundance than in normal breast. TCRdb mirrors the immuneACCESS table, restricted to in-frame sequences. Some clones are absent from its copies; in checked studies, under half trace to an unresolved V gene, and the reason for the others is unknown. V and J calls and clone size are copied from that table; D and trimming were computed from the DNA. Recorded for this sample are more than 55,000 clones; over 80% of them occurred a single time. The ten biggest clones cover 4% to 5% of the sample.

Including cysteine and phenylalanine, the CDR3 has 14 amino acids. CDR3 DNA only is kept here, 42 bases in frame from base 1. Trimming removed 3 bases from V and 5 bases from J, leaving 11 bases between the germline ends. Based on the germline V gene, the CDR1 and CDR2 sequences are MDHEN and SYDVKM. The receptor was isolated from a person in their 40s with breast cancer. The chain is encoded by TRBV28 joined to TRBJ2-1; the D region possibly corresponds to TRBD2 (6 bases align). Sequenced sample: blood. At the DNA level, the sequence is TGTGCCAGCAGTTTGGGACTGGATGACAATGAGCAGTTCTTC. This yields the protein CASSLGLDDNEQFF. The full variable domain, with segments outside the CDR3 supplied by the reference TRBV28 and TRBJ2-1 proteins, appears as DVKVTQSSRYLVKRTGEKVFLECVQDMDHENMFWYRQDPGLGLRLIYFSYDVKMKEKGDIPEGYSVSREKKERFSLILESASTNQTSMYLCASSLGLDDNEQFFGPGTRLTVL.